The 9 T cell receptor beta chains listed next were all sequenced from one sample in a study of CD8+ T cells in alopecia areata. RNA was isolated and reverse transcribed to cDNA, the sequencing template. Assay used: immunoSEQ multiplex PCR; TCRdb lists only in-frame clones, some missing. The sample holds roughly 200,000 clones, roughly 59% seen once. This sample comprised CD4+ T cells sorted from blood, obtained at week 0. The receptor set was obtained from a human donor with alopecia areata.

At least ten counts were recorded for this clone. The CDR3 sequence: CASSPDNYPNYGYTF. CDR3 DNA: TGTGCCAGCTCACCTGACAATTACCCTAACTATGGCTACACCTTC. The chain employs TRBV18 and TRBJ1-2; D not certain. V was shortened by 3 bases and J by 0 bases, with 11 bases between the two germline ends. The CDR3 runs to 15 residues. Germline CDR1 and CDR2: KGHSH and LQKENI.

This chain links TRBV6-5 with TRBJ2-2, with D perhaps assigned TRBD1 or TRBD2 (5 bases each). In germline, CDR1 is MNHEY, CDR2 SVGAGI. The ends were cut back, 2 bases at V and 4 bases at J, with 14 bases in the middle. The CDR3 runs 16 residues. CDR3 in DNA: TGTGCCAGCAGTTACGTGGGGGTGGGTCTCACCGGGGAGCTGTTTTTT. Translation: CASSYVGVGLTGELFF.

CDR3 loop: CATSPRTSTDTQYF. CDR3 nucleotides: TGTGCCACGAGTCCTCGGACGAGCACAGATACGCAGTATTTT. The V gene is TRBV10-3, the J gene TRBJ2-3; D call uncertain. This CDR3 region has 14 residues. V was pared by 10 bases and J by 0 bases, with 14 bases between. Germline CDR1 reads ENHRY; CDR2 reads SYGVKD.

This rearrangement joins TRBV7-2 to TRBJ1-2; 9 bases line up with TRBD1. Germline V gives CDR1 SGHTA, CDR2 FQGNSA. V trimming: 4 bases; J trimming: 0 bases; junction bases outside the gene matches: 6. This CDR3 has 16 residues. The CDR3 region has the DNA TGTGCCAGCAGCTCGGGACAGGGTTTTGCTAACTATGGCTACACCTTC. This codes for CASSSGQGFANYGYTF.

This clone turned up a few times. This chain connects TRBV18 to TRBJ2-5; D call uncertain. CDR3 size: 12 residues. The V gene lost 3 bases and the J gene lost 3 bases, with 5 bases spanning the gap. Germline V gene data show CDR1 as KGHSH and CDR2 as LQKENI. The CDR3 sequence: CASSPSKETQYF. The CDR3 DNA reads as TGTGCCAGCTCACCGTCAAAAGAGACCCAGTACTTC.

This clone was counted only a few times. The rearrangement joins TRBV7-2 to TRBJ2-5; no clear D. This CDR3 contains 14 residues. Germline loops: CDR1 SGHTA, CDR2 FQGNSA. V gave up 5 bases and J gave up 6 bases, with 16 bases separating them. The CDR3 sequence: CASSRTNAEKTQYF. CDR3 nucleotides: TGTGCCAGCAGCCGCACTAACGCCGAGAAGACCCAGTACTTC.

J is TRBJ2-3 and V is TRBV30; tentative D call: TRBD1 (5 bases). The CDR3 totals 16 residues. Germline CDR1 reads GTSNPN; CDR2 reads SVGIG (reference sequence). Trimming shortened V by 0 bases and J by 1 base, and 14 bases separated the two germline ends. The CDR3 reads CAWSVGRAFGTDTQYF. CDR3 in DNA: TGTGCCTGGAGTGTAGGCAGGGCCTTCGGCACAGATACGCAGTATTTT.

The chain employs TRBV29-1 and TRBJ1-2; possible D gene TRBD1, 5 bases. The germline gives CDR1 SQVTM, CDR2 ANQGSEA. Between the trimmed V and J ends, which lost 7 bases and 0 bases, there was a span of 9 bases. This CDR3 contains 12 residues. The CDR3: CSGGLTNYGYTF. Here the CDR3 DNA reads TGCAGCGGGGGACTCACTAACTATGGCTACACCTTC.

This chain uses TRBV29-1 with TRBJ1-2, with 7 bases aligning to TRBD1. Germline trimming cut 5 bases from V and 5 bases from J; bases unmatched to any gene: 8. CDR3 length: 13 amino acids. The germline V gene has CDR1 SQVTM and CDR2 ANQGSEA. CDR3 coding DNA: TGCAGCGTTTCCAGACAGGGACGGTATGGCTACACCTTC. It codes for CSVSRQGRYGYTF.